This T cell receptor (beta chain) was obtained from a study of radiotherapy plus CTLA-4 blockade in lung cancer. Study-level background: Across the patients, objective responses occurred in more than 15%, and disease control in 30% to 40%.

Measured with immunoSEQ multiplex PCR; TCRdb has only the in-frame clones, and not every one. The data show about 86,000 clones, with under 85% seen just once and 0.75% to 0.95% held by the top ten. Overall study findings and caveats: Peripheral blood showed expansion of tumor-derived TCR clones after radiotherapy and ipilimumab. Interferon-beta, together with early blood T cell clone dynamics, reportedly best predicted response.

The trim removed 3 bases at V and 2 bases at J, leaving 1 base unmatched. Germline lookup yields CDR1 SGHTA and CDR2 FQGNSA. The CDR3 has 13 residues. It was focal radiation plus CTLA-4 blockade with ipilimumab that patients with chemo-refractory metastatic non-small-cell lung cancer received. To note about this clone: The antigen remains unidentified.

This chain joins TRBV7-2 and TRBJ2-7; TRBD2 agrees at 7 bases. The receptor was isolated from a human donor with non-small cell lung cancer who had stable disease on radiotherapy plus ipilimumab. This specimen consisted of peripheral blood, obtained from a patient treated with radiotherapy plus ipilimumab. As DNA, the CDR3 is TGTGCCAGCAGCTTTCTAGCGGCCTACGAGCAGTACTTC. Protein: CASSFLAAYEQYF.